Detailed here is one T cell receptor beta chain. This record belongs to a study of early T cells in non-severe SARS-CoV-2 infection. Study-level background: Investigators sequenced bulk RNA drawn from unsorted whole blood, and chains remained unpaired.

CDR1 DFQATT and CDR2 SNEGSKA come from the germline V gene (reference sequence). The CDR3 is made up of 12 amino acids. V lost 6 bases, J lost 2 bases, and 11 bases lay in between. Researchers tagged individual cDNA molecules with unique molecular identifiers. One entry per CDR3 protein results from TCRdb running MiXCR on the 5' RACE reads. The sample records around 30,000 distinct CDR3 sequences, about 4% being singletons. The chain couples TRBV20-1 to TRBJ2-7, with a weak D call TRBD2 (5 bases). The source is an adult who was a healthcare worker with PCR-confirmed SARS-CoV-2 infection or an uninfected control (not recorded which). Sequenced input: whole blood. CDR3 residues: CSARSGPYEQYF. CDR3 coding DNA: TGCAGTGCAAGGAGCGGACCCTACGAGCAGTACTTC.